The entry below gives a single T cell receptor beta chain sequence along with its context. This sample stems from a study of blood T cell repertoires in COVID-19. Trimming cost V 4 bases and J 6 bases; bases outside gene matches: 7. CDR3 size: 16 residues. Germline V lookup: CDR1 SGHRS, CDR2 YFSETQ. Profiled with immunoSEQ multiplex PCR; TCRdb holds only in-frame clones, not every one. The sample includes 200,000 or so clones, 81% of them seen just once. Sequenced: peripheral blood. The rearrangement links TRBV5-1 to TRBJ2-3; 14 positions agree with TRBD2. The TCR was taken from a woman older than 75 with COVID-19, enrolled during active disease. The CDR3 loop reads CASSAGLAGEADTQYF. The CDR3 region has the DNA TGCGCCAGCAGCGCGGGACTAGCGGGAGAGGCGGATACGCAGTATTTT.